This TCR beta chain was profiled in a study of vaccination effects on CD4 cells after COVID-19 (dated by TCRdb to the early 2020s). Regarding the complete study: To identify antigen-specific CD4+ T cell clonotypes by their expansion, the ViraFEST assay first stimulated PBMC with viral peptide pools and then applied TCR sequencing. Across the study, the median time from the second dose to post-vaccine sampling was 72 days (range 14 to 241). Approximately 2 million PBMC per well were cultured in IMDM with 5% human AB serum, around 9.1 IU/ml IL-2 and gentamicin, plus 10 ug/ml peptides. SARS-CoV-2 spike-specific CD4+ TCR repertoires were compared before and after mRNA vaccination in COVID-19 convalescent patients and in infection-naive vaccine recipients. Altogether, roughly 10 COVID-19 convalescent patients and 4 SARS-CoV-2-naive healthy vaccine recipients made up the full study. Cultures from other donors in the study were sequenced with the Oncomine TCR Beta short-read assay on an Illumina iSeq 100.

In the case of this clone: The antigen this receptor binds is unknown. No quality values exist for individual bases; no much larger clone is one base distant.

At the junction V is shortened by 4 bases and J by 0 bases; bases outside the gene matches: 1. The germline V gene supplies CDR1 MNHEY and CDR2 SVGAGI. CDR3 length: 14 amino acids, cysteine to phenylalanine. Just the 42-base CDR3 DNA is kept, in frame starting at base 1. The library came from the immunoSEQ multiplex PCR assay. DNA from the CD4+ T cells that had been cultured and isolated underwent TCR beta CDR3 sequencing. On the study's bioinformatics: Non-productive TCR sequences were discarded, and reads were trimmed to the CDR3 region, with only CDR3s of 7 or more amino acids retained. The MANAFEST web app was used to identify antigen-specific clonotypes by comparing expansion in peptide wells with expansion in reference cultures. To be called positive, a clone needed expansion at FDR<0.05 compared with the reference and with all other wells, an odds ratio greater than 5, and a frequency greater than 0.1% in two replicate wells. Cross-reactive clonotypes were defined as significantly expanded in SARS-CoV-2 spike wells and in at least one common cold coronavirus spike condition. Levenshtein distance calculated with the stringdist R package was used to assess CDR3 similarity, and unrooted trees were constructed with ape in R 3.6.1. TCRdb re-hosts the immuneACCESS table, in-frame sequences only. Its copies lack some clones; in the studies checked, an unresolved V gene accounts for under half of them, and the cause for the rest is not known. V and J calls and clone size are copied from that table; D and trimming were computed from the DNA. The sample profile shows around 69,000 clones; around 85% of them were found once. Clones ranked in the top ten supply 2.4% of the sample.

Results the study describes overall, beyond this receptor: At late post-vaccination timepoints, both infection-induced and vaccine-induced clones showed marked clonal contraction, consistent with waning T cell responses. The study was limited by a small number of convalescent patients and lacked early post-infection timepoints. In healthy vaccine recipients, vaccine-induced clones were almost all SARS-CoV-2 mono-reactive, with only 1 of 255 cross-reactive with common cold coronaviruses.

After around 11 days of culture, CD4+ T cells were isolated with the EasySep CD4+ T cell isolation kit. Participants received two doses of either the BNT162b2 or the mRNA-1273 mRNA SARS-CoV-2 vaccine. None of the healthy vaccine recipients had a prior SARS-CoV-2 infection, which was confirmed by nucleocapsid antibody tests that came back negative both before and after vaccination. Half of the culture medium was replaced with fresh IL-2-containing medium on days 3 and 7. Unless noted otherwise, every peptide stimulation condition was cultured in triplicate wells. Using Ficoll-Paque Plus gradient centrifugation, PBMC were separated from whole blood and then either used fresh or cryopreserved at -140C. The QIAamp micro DNA kit was used to extract genomic DNA from the cultured CD4+ T cells.

The clonotype comes from a human donor who received a COVID-19 vaccine. The sequences come from CD4+ T cells from PBMCs cultured without peptide, collected after COVID-19 vaccination. The sequence joins TRBV6-5 to TRBJ1-2, with 8 bases in between that match TRBD1. DNA sequence: TGTGCCAGCAGTTCGGGACAGGCTAACTATGGCTACACCTTC. This gives the protein CASSSGQANYGYTF.